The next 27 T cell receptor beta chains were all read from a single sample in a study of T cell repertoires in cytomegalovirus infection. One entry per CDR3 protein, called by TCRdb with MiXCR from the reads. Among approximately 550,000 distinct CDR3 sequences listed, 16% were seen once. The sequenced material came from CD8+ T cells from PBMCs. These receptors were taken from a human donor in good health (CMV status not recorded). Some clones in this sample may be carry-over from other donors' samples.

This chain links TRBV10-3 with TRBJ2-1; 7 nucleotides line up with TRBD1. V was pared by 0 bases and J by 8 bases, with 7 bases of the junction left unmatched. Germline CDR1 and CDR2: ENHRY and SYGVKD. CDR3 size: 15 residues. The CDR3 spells CAISESMTGTHEQFF. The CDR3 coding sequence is TGTGCCATCAGTGAGTCGATGACAGGGACCCATGAGCAGTTCTTC.

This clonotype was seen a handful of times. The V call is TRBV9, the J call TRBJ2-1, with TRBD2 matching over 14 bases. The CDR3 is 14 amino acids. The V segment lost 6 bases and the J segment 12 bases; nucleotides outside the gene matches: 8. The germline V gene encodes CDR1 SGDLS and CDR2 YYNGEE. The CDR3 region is CASTDGTSGSMQFF. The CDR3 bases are TGTGCCAGCACCGACGGGACTAGCGGGAGTATGCAGTTCTTC.

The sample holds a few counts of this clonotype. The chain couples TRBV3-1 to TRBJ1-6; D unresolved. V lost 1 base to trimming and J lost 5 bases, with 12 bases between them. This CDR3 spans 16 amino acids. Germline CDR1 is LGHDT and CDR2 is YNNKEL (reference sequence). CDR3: CASSQGRKQNNSPLHF. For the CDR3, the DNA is TGTGCCAGCAGCCAAGGGAGGAAACAGAATAATTCACCCCTCCACTTT.

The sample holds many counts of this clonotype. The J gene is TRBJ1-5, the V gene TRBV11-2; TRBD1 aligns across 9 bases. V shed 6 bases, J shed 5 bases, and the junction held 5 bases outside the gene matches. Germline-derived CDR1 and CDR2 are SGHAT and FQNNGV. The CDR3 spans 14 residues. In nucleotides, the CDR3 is TGTGCCAGCAGTCGGACAGGGGTCGATCAGCCCCAGCATTTT. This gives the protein CASSRTGVDQPQHF.

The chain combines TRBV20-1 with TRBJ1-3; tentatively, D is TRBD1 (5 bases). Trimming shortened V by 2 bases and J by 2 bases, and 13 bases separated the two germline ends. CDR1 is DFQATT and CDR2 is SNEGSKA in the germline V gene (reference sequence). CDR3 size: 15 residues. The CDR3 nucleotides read TGCAGTGCTAGAAGACAGAGTTCGACTGGAAACACCATATATTTT. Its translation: CSARRQSSTGNTIYF.

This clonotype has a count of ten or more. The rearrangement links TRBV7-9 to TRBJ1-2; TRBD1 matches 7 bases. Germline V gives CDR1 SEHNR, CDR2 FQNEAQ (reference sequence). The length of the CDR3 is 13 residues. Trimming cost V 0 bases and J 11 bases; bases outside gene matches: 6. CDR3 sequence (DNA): TGTGCCAGCAGCTTAGCTTACAGGGGCGTGTACACCTTC. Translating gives CASSLAYRGVYTF.

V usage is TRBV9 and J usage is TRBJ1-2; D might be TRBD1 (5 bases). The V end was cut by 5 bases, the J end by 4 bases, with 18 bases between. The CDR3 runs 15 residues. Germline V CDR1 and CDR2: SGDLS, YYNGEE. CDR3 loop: CASSRRTGTPYGYTF. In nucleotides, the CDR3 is TGTGCCAGCAGTCGTAGAACGGGGACCCCCTATGGCTACACCTTC.

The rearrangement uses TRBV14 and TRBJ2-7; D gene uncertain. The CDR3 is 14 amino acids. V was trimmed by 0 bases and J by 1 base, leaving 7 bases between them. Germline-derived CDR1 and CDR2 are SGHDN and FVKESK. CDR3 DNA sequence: TGTGCCAGCAGCCAAGATCCGGATTCCTACGAGCAGTACTTC. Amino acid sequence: CASSQDPDSYEQYF. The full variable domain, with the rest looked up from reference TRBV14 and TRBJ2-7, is EAGVTQFPSHSVIEKGQTVTLRCDPISGHDNLYWYRRVMGKEIKFLLHFVKESKQDESGMPNNRFLAERTGGTYSTLKVQPAELEDSGVYFCASSQDPDSYEQYFGPGTRLTVT.

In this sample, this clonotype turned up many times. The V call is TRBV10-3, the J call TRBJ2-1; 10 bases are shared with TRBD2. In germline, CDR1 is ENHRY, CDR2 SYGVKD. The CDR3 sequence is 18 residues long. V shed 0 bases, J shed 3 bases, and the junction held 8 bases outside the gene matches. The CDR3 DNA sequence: TGTGCCATCAGTGAGTCGGGCTGGACTAGCGGAAACTACAATGAGCAGTTCTTC. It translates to CAISESGWTSGNYNEQFF.

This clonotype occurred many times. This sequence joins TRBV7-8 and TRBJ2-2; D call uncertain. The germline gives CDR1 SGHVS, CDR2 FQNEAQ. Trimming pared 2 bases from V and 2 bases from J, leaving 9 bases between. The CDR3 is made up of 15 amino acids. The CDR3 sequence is CASSLPRINTGELFF. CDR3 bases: TGTGCCAGCAGCTTACCCAGGATTAACACCGGGGAGCTGTTTTTT.

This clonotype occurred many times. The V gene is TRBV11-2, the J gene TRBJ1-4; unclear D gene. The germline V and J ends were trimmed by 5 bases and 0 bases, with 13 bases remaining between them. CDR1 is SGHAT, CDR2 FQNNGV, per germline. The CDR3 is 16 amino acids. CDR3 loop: CASSPPQHATNEKLFF. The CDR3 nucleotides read TGTGCCAGCAGCCCCCCACAGCATGCAACTAATGAAAAACTGTTTTTT.

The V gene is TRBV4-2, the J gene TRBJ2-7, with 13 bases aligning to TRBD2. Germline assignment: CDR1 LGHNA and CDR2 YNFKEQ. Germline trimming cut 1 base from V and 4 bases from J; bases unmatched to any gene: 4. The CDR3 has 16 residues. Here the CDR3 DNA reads TGTGCCAGCAGCCAAGGGGGGACTAGCGGGGTGTACGAGCAGTACTTC. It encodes CASSQGGTSGVYEQYF.

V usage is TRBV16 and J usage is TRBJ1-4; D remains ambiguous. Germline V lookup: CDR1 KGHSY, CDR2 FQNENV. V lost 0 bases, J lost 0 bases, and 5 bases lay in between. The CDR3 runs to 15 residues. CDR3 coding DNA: TGTGCCAGCAGCCAATCCCACACAACTAATGAAAAACTGTTTTTT. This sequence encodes CASSQSHTTNEKLFF.

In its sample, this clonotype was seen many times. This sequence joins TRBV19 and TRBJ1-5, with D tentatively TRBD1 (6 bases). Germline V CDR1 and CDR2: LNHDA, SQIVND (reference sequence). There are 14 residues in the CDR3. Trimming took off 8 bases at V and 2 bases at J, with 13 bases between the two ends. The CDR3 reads CASRLGGGNQPQHF. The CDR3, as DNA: TGTGCCAGTCGCTTAGGGGGAGGCAATCAGCCCCAGCATTTT.

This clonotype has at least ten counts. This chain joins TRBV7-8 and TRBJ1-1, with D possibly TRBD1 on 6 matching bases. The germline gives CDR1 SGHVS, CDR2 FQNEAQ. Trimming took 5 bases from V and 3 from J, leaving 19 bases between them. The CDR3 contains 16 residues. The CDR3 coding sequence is TGTGCCAGCAGCCACGGTCAGGGGAGAACGGACACTGAAGCTTTCTTT. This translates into CASSHGQGRTDTEAFF.

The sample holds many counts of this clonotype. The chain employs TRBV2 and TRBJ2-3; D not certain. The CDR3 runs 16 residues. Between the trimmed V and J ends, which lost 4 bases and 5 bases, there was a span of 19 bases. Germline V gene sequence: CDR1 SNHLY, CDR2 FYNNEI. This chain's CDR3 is CASSGRIGQDEDTQYF. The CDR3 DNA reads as TGTGCCAGCAGTGGGAGAATTGGGCAGGACGAAGATACGCAGTATTTT.

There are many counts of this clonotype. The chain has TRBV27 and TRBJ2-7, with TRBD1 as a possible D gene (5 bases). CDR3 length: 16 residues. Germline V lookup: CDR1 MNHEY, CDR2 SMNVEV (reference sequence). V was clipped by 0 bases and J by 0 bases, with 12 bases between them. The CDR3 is CASSLSRQGFSYEQYF. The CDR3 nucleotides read TGTGCCAGCAGTTTATCCCGCCAGGGTTTCTCCTACGAGCAGTACTTC.

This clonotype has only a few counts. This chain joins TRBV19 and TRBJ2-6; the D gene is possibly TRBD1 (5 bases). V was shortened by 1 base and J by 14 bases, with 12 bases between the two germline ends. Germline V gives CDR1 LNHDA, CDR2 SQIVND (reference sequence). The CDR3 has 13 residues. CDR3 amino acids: CASSIGQGLFLTF. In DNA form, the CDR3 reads TGTGCCAGTAGTATAGGTCAGGGTCTCTTCCTGACTTTC.

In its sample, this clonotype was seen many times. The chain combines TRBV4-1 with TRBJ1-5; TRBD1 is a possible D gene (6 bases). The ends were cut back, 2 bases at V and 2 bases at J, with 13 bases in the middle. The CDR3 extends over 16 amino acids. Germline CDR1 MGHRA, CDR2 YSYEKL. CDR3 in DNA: TGCGCCAGCAGCCAACAGTACAGGGCGGGCAATCAGCCCCAGCATTTT. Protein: CASSQQYRAGNQPQHF.

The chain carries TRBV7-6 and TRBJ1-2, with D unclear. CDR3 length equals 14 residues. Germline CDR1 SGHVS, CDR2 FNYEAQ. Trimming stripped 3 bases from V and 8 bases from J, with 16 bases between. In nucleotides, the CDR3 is TGTGCCAGCAGCTTGACATCTGAGAGCCAGGGCTACACCTTC. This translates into CASSLTSESQGYTF.

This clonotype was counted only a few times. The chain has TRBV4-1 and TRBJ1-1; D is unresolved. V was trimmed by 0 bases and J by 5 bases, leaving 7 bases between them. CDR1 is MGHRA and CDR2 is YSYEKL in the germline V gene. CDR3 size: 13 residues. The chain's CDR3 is CASSQDIGTEAFF. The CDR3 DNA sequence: TGCGCCAGCAGCCAAGATATTGGGACTGAAGCTTTCTTT.

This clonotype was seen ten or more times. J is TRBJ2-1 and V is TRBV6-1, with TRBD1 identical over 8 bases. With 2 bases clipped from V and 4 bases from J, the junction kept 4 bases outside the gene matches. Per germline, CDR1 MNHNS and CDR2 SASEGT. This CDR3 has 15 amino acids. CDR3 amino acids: CASSEIGTGYNEQFF. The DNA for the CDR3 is TGTGCCAGCAGTGAAATAGGGACAGGATACAATGAGCAGTTCTTC.

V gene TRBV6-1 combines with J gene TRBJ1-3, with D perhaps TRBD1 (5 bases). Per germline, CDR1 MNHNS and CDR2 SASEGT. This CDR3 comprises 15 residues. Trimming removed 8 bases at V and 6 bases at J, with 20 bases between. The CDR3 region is CASYPGREVENTIYF. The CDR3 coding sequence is TGTGCCAGCTATCCGGGCAGGGAAGTAGAAAACACCATATATTTT.

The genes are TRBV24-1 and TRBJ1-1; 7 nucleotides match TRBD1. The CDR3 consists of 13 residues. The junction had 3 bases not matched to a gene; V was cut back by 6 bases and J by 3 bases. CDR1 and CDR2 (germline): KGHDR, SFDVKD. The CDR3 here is CATSLDRDTEAFF. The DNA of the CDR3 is TGTGCCACCAGTCTCGACAGGGACACTGAAGCTTTCTTT.

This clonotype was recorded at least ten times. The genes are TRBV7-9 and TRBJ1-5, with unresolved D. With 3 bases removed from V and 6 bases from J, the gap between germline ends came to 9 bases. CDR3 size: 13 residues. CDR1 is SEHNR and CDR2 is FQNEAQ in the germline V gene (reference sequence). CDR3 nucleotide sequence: TGTGCCAGCAGCTTTGATGGGGTTCAGCCCCAGCATTTT. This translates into CASSFDGVQPQHF.

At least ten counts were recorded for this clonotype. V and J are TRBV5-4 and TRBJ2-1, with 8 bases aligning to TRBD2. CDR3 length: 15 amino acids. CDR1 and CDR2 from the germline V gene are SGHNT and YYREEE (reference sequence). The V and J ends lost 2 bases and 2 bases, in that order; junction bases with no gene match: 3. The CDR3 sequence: CASSFRLATYNEQFF. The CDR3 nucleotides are TGTGCCAGCAGCTTCAGACTAGCGACCTACAATGAGCAGTTCTTC.

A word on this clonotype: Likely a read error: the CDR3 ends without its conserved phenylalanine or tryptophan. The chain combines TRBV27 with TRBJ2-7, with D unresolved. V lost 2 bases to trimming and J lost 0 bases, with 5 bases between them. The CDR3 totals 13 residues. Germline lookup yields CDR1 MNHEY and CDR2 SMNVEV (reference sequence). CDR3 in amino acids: CASSLDASYEQYL. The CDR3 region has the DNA TGTGCCAGCAGTTTAGATGCCTCCTACGAGCAGTACTTA.